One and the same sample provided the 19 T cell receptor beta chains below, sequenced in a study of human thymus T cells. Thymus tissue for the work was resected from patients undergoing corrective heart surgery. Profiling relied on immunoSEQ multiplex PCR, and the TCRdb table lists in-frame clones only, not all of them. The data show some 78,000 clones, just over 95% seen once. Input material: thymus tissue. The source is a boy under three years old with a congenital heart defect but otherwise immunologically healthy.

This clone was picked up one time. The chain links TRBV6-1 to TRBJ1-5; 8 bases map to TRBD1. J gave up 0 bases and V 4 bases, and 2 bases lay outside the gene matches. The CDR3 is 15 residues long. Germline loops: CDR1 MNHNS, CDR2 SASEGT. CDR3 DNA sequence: TGTGCCAGCAGTGGACAGGGGTATAGCAATCAGCCCCAGCATTTT. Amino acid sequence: CASSGQGYSNQPQHF.

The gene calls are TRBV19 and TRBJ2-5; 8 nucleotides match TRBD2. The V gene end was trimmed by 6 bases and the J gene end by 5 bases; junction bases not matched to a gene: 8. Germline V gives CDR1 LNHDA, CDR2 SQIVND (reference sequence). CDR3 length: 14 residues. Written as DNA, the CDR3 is TGTGCCAGTAGCATAAAGCGGGGGATGGAGACCCAGTACTTC. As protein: CASSIKRGMETQYF.

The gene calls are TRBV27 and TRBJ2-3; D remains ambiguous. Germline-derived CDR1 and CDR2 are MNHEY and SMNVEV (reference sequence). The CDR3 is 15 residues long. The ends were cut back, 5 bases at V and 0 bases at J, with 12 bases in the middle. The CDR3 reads CASSQRTGSTDTQYF. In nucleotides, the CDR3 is TGTGCCAGCAGTCAACGGACCGGTAGCACAGATACGCAGTATTTT.

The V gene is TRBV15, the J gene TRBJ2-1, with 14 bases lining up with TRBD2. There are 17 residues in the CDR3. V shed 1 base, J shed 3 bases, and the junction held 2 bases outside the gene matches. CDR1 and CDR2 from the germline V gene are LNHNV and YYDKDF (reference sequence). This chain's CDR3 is CATSRGGLAGVYNEQFF. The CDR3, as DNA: TGTGCCACCAGCAGAGGGGGACTAGCGGGAGTCTACAATGAGCAGTTCTTC.

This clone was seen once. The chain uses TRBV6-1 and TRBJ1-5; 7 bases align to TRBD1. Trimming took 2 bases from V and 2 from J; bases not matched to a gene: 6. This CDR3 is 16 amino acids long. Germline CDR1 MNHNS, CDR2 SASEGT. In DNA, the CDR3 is TGTGCCAGCAGTGAATTACCCGGGACAGGCAATCAGCCCCAGCATTTT. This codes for CASSELPGTGNQPQHF.

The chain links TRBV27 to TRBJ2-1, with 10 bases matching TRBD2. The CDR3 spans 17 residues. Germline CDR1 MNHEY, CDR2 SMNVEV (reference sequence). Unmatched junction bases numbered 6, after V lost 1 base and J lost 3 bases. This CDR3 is CASSLYGTSEVYNEQFF. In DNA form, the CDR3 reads TGTGCCAGCAGTTTATATGGGACTAGCGAGGTCTACAATGAGCAGTTCTTC.

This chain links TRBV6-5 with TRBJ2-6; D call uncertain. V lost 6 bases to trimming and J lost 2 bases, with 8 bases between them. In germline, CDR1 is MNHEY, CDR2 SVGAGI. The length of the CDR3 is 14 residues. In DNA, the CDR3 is TGTGCCAGCAGCCAACGCCCTGGGGCCAACGTCCTGACTTTC. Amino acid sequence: CASSQRPGANVLTF.

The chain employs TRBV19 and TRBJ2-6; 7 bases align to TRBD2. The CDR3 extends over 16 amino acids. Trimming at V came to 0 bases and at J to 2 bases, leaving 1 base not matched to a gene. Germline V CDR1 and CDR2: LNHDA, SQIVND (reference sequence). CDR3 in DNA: TGTGCCAGTAGTATAGATCGGGGGGCTGGGGCCAACGTCCTGACTTTC. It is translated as CASSIDRGAGANVLTF.

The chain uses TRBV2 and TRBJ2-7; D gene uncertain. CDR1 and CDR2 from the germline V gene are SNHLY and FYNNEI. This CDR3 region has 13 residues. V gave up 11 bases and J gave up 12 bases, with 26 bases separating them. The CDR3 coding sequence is TGTGCCTCCGGGCACCTGGATTTCCTCTCCGGGTACTTC. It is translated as CASGHLDFLSGYF.

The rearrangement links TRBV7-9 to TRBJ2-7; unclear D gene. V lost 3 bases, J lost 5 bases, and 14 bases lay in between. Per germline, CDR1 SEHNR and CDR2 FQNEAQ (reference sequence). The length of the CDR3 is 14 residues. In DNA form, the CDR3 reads TGTGCCAGCAGCTTGGCCAGCGATAGGGACGAGCAGTACTTC. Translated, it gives CASSLASDRDEQYF.

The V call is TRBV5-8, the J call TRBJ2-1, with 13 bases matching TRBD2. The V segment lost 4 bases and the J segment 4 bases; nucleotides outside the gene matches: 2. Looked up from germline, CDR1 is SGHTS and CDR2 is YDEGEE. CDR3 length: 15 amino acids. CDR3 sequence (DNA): TGTGCCAGCAGCCTGGGACTAGCGGGATACAATGAGCAGTTCTTC. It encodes CASSLGLAGYNEQFF.

CDR3 in DNA: TGCGCCAGCAGCCATCTAACTGGACTAGCGGGGGGGCGCGGCACCGGGGAGCTGTTTTTT. Translated: CASSHLTGLAGGRGTGELFF. The rearrangement uses TRBV4-1 and TRBJ2-2, with 15 bases lining up with TRBD2. The ends lost 3 bases at V and 4 bases at J; junction bases unmatched: 12. The length of the CDR3 is 20 residues. Per germline, CDR1 MGHRA and CDR2 YSYEKL.

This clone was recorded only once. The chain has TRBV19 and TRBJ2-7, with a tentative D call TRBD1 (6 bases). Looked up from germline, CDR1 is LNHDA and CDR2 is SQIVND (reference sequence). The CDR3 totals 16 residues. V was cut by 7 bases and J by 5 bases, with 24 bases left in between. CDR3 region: CASTSSQGNGIHEQYF. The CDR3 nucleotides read TGTGCCAGTACCTCATCACAGGGTAACGGTATCCACGAGCAGTACTTC.

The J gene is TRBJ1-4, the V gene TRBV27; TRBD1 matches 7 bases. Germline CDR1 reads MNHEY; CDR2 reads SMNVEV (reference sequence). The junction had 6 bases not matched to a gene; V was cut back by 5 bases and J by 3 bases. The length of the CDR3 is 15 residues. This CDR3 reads CASSPQGGANEKLFF. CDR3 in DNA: TGTGCCAGCAGTCCCCAGGGGGGGGCTAATGAAAAACTGTTTTTT.

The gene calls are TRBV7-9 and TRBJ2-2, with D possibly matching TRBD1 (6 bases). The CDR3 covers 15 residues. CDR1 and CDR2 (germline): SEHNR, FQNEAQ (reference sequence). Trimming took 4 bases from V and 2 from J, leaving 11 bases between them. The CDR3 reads CASSSGQTNTGELFF. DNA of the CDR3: TGTGCCAGCAGCTCCGGACAGACCAACACCGGGGAGCTGTTTTTT.

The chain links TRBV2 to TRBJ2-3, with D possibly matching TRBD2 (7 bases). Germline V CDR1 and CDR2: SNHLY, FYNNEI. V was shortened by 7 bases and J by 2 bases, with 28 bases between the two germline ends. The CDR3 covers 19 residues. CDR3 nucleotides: TGTGCCAGCAAGGACCCAGTTGGGGGGGCAGAATCCTTCACAGATACGCAGTATTTT. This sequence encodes CASKDPVGGAESFTDTQYF.

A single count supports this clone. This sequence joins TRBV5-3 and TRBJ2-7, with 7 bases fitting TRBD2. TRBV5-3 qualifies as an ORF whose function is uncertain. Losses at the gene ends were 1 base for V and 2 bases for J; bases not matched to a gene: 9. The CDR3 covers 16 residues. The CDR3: CARSLILGRGTYEQYF. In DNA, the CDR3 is TGTGCCAGAAGCTTGATTTTGGGGAGGGGAACCTACGAGCAGTACTTC.

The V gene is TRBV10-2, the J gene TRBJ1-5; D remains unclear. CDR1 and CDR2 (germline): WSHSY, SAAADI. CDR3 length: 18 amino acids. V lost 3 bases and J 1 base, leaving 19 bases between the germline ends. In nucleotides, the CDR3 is TGCGCCAGCAGTGAATTAGGGCAGGAAGCTGGCAGCAATCAGCCCCAGCATTTT. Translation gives CASSELGQEAGSNQPQHF.

The CDR3 protein is CASSDSPTSGGRVGELFF. The CDR3 DNA follows: TGTGCCAGCAGTGACTCTCCCACTAGCGGGGGGCGTGTCGGGGAGCTGTTTTTT. V gene TRBV6-4 combines with J gene TRBJ2-2, with TRBD2 matching over 12 bases. Germline V CDR1 and CDR2: MRHNA, SNTAGT. This CDR3 region has 18 residues. Trimming cost V 0 bases and J 7 bases; bases outside gene matches: 9.